The T cell receptor (beta chain) described here comes from a study of blood T cell repertoires in COVID-19. Produced via immunoSEQ multiplex PCR; TCRdb's table is partial and in-frame only. The sample holds more than 95,000 clones, around 80% seen once. Germline V gene lookup returns CDR1 MDHEN and CDR2 SYDVKM. Unmatched junction bases numbered 14, after V lost 5 bases and J lost 3 bases. The CDR3 sequence is 17 residues long. The sample was peripheral blood. The clonotype comes from an elderly woman with acute or convalescent COVID-19. The genes are TRBV28 and TRBJ2-7; the match to TRBD2 covers 9 bases. The CDR3: CASSPPRPGLAHYEQYF. The CDR3 DNA reads as TGTGCCAGCAGTCCCCCCAGGCCGGGACTAGCCCACTACGAGCAGTACTTC.